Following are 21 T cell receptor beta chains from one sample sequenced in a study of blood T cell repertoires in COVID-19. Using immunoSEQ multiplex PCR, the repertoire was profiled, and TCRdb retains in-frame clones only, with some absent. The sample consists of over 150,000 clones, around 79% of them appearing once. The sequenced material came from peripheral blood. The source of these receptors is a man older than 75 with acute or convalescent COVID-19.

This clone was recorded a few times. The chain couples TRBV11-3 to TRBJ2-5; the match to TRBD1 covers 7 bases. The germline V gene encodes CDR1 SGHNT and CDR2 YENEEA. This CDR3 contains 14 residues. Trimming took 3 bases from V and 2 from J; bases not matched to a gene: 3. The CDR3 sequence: CASSLGQQQETQYF. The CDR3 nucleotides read TGTGCCAGCAGCTTGGGACAGCAGCAAGAGACCCAGTACTTC.

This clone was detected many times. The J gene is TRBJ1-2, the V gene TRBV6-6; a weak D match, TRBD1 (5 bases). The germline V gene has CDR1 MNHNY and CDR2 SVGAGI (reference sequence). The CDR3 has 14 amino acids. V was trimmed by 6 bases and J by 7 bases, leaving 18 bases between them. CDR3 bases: TGTGCCAGCAGCCGAACCTCGGTGGGGGGTGGCTACACCTTC. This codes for CASSRTSVGGGYTF.

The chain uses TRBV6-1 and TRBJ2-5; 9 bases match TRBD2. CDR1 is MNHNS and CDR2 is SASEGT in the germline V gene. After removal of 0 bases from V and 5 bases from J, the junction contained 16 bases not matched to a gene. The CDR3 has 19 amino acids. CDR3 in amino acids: CASSEAIAWGAGGRETQYF. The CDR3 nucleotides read TGTGCCAGCAGTGAAGCGATTGCCTGGGGAGCGGGGGGACGGGAGACCCAGTACTTC.

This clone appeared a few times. CDR3 DNA sequence: TGTGCCAGCAGCTTAGCGGCAGGGGTGCCTGAAGCTTTCTTT. Encoded protein: CASSLAAGVPEAFF. This chain uses TRBV7-9 with TRBJ1-1, with a tentative D call TRBD1 (6 bases). CDR1 and CDR2 from the germline V gene are SEHNR and FQNEAQ (reference sequence). Trimming removed 0 bases from V and 6 bases from J, with 11 bases in between. The CDR3 is 14 amino acids.

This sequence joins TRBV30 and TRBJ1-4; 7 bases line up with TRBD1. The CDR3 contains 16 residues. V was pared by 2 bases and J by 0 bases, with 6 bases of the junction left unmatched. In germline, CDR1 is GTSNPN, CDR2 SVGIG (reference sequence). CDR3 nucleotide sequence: TGTGCCTGGAGTCCACCGGGACAGTCAACTAATGAAAAACTGTTTTTT. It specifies CAWSPPGQSTNEKLFF. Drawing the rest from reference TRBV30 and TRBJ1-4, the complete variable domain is SQTIHQWPATLVQPVGSPLSLECTVEGTSNPNLYWYRQAAGRGLQLLFYSVGIGQISSEVPQNLSASRPQDRQFILSSKKLLLSDSGFYLCAWSPPGQSTNEKLFFGSGTQLSVL.

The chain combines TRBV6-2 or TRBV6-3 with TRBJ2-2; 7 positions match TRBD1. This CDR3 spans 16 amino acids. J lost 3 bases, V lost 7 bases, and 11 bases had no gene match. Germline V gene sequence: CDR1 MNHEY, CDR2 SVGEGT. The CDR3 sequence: CASTYPGQSYTGELFF. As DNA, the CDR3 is TGTGCCAGCACTTATCCGGGACAGAGTTACACCGGGGAGCTGTTTTTT.

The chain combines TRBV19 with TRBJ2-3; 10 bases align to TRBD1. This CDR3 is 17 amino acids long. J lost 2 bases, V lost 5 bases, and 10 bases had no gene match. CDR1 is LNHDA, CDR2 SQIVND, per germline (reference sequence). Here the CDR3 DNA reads TGTGCCAGTAGTGCCACCGGGACAGGGGAAATCACAGATACGCAGTATTTT. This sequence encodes CASSATGTGEITDTQYF. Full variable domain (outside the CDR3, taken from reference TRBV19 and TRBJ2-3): DGGITQSPKYLFRKEGQNVTLSCEQNLNHDAMYWYRQDPGQGLRLIYYSQIVNDFQKGDIAEGYSVSREKKESFPLTVTSAQKNPTAFYLCASSATGTGEITDTQYFGPGTRLTVL.

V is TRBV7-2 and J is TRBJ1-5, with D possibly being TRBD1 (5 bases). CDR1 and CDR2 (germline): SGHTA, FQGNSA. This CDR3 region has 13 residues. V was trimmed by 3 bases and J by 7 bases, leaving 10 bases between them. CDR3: CASSLGEDQPQHF. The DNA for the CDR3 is TGTGCCAGCAGCTTGGGGGAGGACCAGCCCCAGCATTTT.

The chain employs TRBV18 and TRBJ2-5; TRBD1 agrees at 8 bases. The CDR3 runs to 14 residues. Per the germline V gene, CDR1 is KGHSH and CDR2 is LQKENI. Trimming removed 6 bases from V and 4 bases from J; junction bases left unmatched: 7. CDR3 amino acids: CASSLTGAVETQYF. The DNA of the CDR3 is TGTGCCAGCTCCCTGACAGGGGCAGTAGAGACCCAGTACTTC.

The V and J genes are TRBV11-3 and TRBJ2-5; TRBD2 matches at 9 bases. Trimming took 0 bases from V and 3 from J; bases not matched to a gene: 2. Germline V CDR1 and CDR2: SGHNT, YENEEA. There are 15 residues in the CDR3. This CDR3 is CASSLDSGGEETQYF. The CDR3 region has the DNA TGTGCCAGCAGCTTAGATAGCGGGGGAGAAGAGACCCAGTACTTC. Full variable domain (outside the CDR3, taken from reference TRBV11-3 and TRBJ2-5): EAGVVQSPRYKIIEKKQPVAFWCNPISGHNTLYWYLQNLGQGPELLIRYENEEAVDDSQLPKDRFSAERLKGVDSTLKIQPAELGDSAVYLCASSLDSGGEETQYFGPGTRLLVL.

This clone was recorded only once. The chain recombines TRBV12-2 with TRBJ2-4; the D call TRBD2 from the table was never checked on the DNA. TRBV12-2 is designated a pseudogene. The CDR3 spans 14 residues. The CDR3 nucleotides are TGTGCAAGTCGCTTAGTAGTGGCCAAAAACATTCAGTACTTC. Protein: CASRLVVAKNIQYF.

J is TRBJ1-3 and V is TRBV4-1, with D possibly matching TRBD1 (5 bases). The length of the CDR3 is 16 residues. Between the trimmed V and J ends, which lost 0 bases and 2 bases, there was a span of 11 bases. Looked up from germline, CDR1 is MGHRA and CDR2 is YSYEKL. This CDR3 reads CASSQDRQGPGNTIYF. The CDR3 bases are TGCGCCAGCAGCCAAGATCGTCAGGGTCCTGGAAACACCATATATTTT.

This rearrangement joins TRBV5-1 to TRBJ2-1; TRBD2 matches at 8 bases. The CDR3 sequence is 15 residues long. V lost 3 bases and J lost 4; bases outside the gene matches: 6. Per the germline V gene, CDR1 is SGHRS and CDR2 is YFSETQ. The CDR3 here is CASSSGLDPYNEQFF. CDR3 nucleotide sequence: TGCGCCAGCAGCTCGGGACTAGACCCTTACAATGAGCAGTTCTTC.

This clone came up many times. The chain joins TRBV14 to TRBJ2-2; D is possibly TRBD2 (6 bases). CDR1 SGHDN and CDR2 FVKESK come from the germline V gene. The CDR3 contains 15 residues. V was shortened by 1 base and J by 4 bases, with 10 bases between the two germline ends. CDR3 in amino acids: CASSQVEGPTGELFF. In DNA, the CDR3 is TGTGCCAGCAGCCAAGTGGAGGGCCCCACCGGGGAGCTGTTTTTT.

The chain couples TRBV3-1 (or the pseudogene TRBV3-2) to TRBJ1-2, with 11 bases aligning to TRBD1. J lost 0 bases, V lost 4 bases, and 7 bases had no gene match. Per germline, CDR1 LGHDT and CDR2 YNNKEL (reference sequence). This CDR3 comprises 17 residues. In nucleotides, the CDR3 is TGTGCCAGCAGCCGTGGACAGGGGGCCACCACTAACTATGGCTACACCTTC. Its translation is CASSRGQGATTNYGYTF.

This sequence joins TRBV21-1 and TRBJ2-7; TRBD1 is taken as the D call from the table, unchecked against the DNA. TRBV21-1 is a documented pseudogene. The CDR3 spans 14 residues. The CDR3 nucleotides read TGTGCCAGTCCACCGGGACAGAGCTCCTACGAGCAGTACGTC. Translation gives CASPPGQSSYEQYV.

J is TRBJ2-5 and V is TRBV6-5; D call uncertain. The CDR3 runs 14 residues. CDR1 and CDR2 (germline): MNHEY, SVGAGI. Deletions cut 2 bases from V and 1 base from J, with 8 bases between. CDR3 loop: CASSYNPGQETQYF. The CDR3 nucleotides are TGTGCCAGCAGTTACAACCCGGGCCAAGAGACCCAGTACTTC.

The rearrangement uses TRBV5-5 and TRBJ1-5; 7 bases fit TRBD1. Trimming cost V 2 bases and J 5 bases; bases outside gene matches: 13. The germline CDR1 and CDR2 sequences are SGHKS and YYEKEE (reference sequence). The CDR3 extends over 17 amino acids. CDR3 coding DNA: TGTGCCAGCAGCTTTCTCCTAGGACAGGCCGGGGATCAGCCCCAGCATTTT. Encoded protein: CASSFLLGQAGDQPQHF.

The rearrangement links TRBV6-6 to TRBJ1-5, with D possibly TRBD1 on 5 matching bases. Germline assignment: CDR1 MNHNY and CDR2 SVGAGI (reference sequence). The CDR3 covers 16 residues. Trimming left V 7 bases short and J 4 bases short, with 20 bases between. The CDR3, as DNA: TGTGCCAGCACCCGCCCAAGACAGACCTCGAATCAGCCCCAGCATTTT. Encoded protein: CASTRPRQTSNQPQHF.

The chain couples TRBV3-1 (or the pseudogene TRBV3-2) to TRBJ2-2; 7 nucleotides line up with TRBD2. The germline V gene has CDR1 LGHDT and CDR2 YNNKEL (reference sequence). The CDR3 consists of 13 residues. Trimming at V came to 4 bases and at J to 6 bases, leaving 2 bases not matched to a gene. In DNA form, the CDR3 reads TGTGCCAGCAGCCCAGGGAGGGCCGGGGAGCTGTTTTTT. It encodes CASSPGRAGELFF.

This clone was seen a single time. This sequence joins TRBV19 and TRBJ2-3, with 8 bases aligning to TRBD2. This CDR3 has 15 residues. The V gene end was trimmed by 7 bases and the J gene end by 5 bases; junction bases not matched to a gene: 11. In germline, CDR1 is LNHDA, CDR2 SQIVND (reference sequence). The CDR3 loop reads CASTPSERGIDTQYF. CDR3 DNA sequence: TGTGCCAGTACCCCGTCAGAGCGGGGGATAGATACGCAGTATTTT.